This TCR beta chain was identified in a study of CD8 T cells in ankylosing spondylitis. Germline CDR1 SEHNR, CDR2 FQNEAQ (reference sequence). V lost 4 bases to trimming and J lost 0 bases; unmatched junction nucleotides: 5. CDR3 length equals 16 residues. This clonotype was seen ten or more times. Its specificity is unknown. Points from the study as a whole: As reported, disease-linked clones showed significant enrichment in matched ankylosing spondylitis synovial fluid. Disease-associated clonotypes exhibited CD8+ identity and were relatively infrequent in peripheral blood. Ankylosing spondylitis blood seemed to carry a telltale TCR beta motif made of several highly homologous variants.

The authors made TCR beta libraries by quantitative 5'-RACE with molecular barcodes. TCRdb called the 5' RACE reads again in MiXCR, with one record for every CDR3 protein. The repertoire holds under 300,000 distinct CDR3 sequences, with under 12% as singletons. This TCR came from a male donor with ankylosing spondylitis or in good health (not recorded which). This rearrangement joins TRBV7-9 to TRBJ2-1, with 8 bases fitting TRBD2. The sequencing input was blood, either unsorted or a sorted T cell fraction (not recorded which). The CDR3 region has the DNA TGTGCCAGCAGCTCTAAGCGGGAGAGCTCCTACAATGAGCAGTTCTTC. This encodes CASSSKRESSYNEQFF.